This is a list of T cell receptor beta chains from one sample in a study of tumor-infiltrating lymphocytes in primary liver carcinoma. TCRdb re-called the multiplex PCR reads through MiXCR, storing one row per CDR3 protein. This table has fewer than 85,000 distinct CDR3 sequences, approximately 69% appearing once. The sequencing sample was made of tumor-adjacent normal liver tissue. Every receptor here comes from a man aged 35-49 years with primary liver carcinoma and hepatitis B virus infection. Each CDR3 is given with its conserved first and last residue. The order of the fields is clone size, CDR3 length, J gene, D gene, V gene, CDR3 protein, CDR3 DNA. The D gene is left open where the match is weak. Size values are once, few and many counts, or a class for expanded clones, and some rows have none.

>-|17|TRBJ2-1|TRBD2|TRBV19
CASSIRLTGGSYNEQFF
TGTGCCAGTAGTATTAGGCTAACGGGAGGGTCCTACAATGAGCAGTTCTTC
>-|15|TRBJ2-7|TRBD2|TRBV6-1
CAGSPYPELANEQYF
TGTGCCGGCAGTCCCTACCCGGAACTAGCGAACGAGCAGTACTTC
>-|15|TRBJ2-7|-|TRBV4-3
CASIQAWSGAYEQYF
TGCGCCAGCATCCAAGCTTGGTCAGGTGCCTACGAGCAGTACTTC
>-|14|TRBJ1-1|TRBD1|TRBV29-1
CSAEGAPSSPEAFF
TGCAGCGCTGAGGGGGCGCCGTCCTCGCCTGAAGCTTTCTTT
>-|16|TRBJ2-2|TRBD1|TRBV10-3
CVIMGTEGRNTGELFF
TGTGTCATCATGGGGACAGAAGGTCGGAACACCGGGGAGCTATTTTTT
>-|17|TRBJ2-2|-|TRBV11-2
CANSLVQVPQDTGELFF
TGTGCCAACAGCCTAGTGCAGGTCCCTCAAGACACCGGGGAGCTGTTTTTT
>-|13|TRBJ2-5|-|TRBV4-3
CANSQDLGETQYF
TGCGCCAACAGCCAAGATTTGGGGGAGACCCAGTACTTC
>-|15|TRBJ2-3|-|TRBV11-1
CASNLGRGCVDTQYF
TGTGCCAGCAACTTAGGAAGGGGGTGCGTGGATACGCAGTATTTT
>-|13|TRBJ2-7|-|TRBV11-2
CASSLDGSYEQYF
TGTGCAAGCAGCCTTGATGGCTCCTACGAGCAATACTTC
>few|13|TRBJ1-1|-|TRBV6-2/TRBV6-3
CASSSPLRTEAFF
TGTGCCAGCAGTTCCCCCCTTCGTACTGAAGCTTTCTTT
>many|14|TRBJ2-7|-|TRBV5-1
CASSPIAETYEQYF
TGCGCCAGCAGCCCGATAGCGGAGACTTACGAGCAGTACTTC
>-|12|TRBJ2-1|TRBD2|TRBV29-1
CCVDGRRFEQFF
TGCTGCGTTGACGGGAGGAGATTTGAGCAGTTTTTC
>-|17|TRBJ2-1|-|TRBV11-1
CAISSDGMSRLFNEQFF
TGTGCCATCAGCTCAGACGGGATGAGCAGGTTGTTTAATGAGCAGTTCTTC
>many|14|TRBJ2-7|-|TRBV30
CAWSGGGNSYEQYF
TGTGCCTGGAGTGGGGGGGGCAACTCCTACGAGCAGTACTTC
>-|15|TRBJ2-7|-|TRBV11-2
CASSSTGSRRYEQYF
TGTGCCAGCAGCTCTACAGGGAGCCGGAGATACGAGCAGTACTTC
>once|14|TRBJ2-1|-|TRBV6-4
CANSERGSGDEQFF
TGTGCCAACAGTGAACGTGGGAGTGGAGACGAGCAGTTCTTC
>-|10|TRBJ2-5|-|TRBV6-2/TRBV6-3
CVSSEGTQYF
TGTGTCAGCAGTGAAGGGACCCAGTACTTC
>many|13|TRBJ2-1|TRBD1|TRBV4-3
CASSPNRGREQFF
TGCGCCAGCAGCCCCAACAGGGGGCGCGAGCAGTTCTTC
>-|22|TRBJ2-2|-|TRBV5-1
CTSSLRWASGGGVRENTGELFF
TGCACCAGCAGCTTGAGGTGGGCGTCGGGCGGGGGCGTCCGGGAGAACACCGGGGAGCTGTTTTTT
>-|16|TRBJ2-1|-|TRBV29-1
CSVATRRLWSSQEQFF
TGCAGCGTCGCCACGCGTCGGCTCTGGTCCAGTCAAGAGCAGTTCTTC
>-|15|TRBJ1-5|-|TRBV6-1
CARSELRFSDQPQHF
TGTGCCAGAAGTGAATTGCGATTCTCAGACCAGCCCCAGCATTTT
>-|15|TRBJ1-6|-|TRBV5-6
CANSLVGQRNSPLHF
TGTGCCAACAGCTTGGTTGGACAGCGCAACTCACCCCTCCACTTT
>-|16|TRBJ2-7|-|TRBV11-1
CASSLTAGRSTGEQHF
TGTGCCAGCAGCTTAACGGCCGGGAGATCAACGGGCGAGCAGCATTTC
>-|15|TRBJ2-7|TRBD2|TRBV6-1
CASSSRLAELYEQYF
TGTGCCAGCAGTTCTCGACTAGCAGAACTATACGAGCAGTACTTC
>few|15|TRBJ2-7|TRBD2|TRBV30
CAWSPVGRGDYEQYF
TGTGCCTGGAGTCCCGTCGGGCGGGGGGACTACGAGCAGTACTTC
>-|14|TRBJ2-3|-|TRBV4-1
CASSQAGNADTQYF
TGCGCCAGCAGCCAGGCCGGAAATGCAGATACACAGTATTTT
>-|15|TRBJ2-7|-|TRBV12-3/TRBV12-4
CASTSIRCPTYEQYF
TGTGCCAGCACCTCAATCAGGTGTCCCACCTACGAACAGTACTTC